The next 30 T cell receptor beta chains were all read from a single sample in a study of T cell responses to AZD1222 COVID-19 vaccine. Assay: immunoSEQ multiplex PCR; the TCRdb copy retains only in-frame clones and omits some. This table has 90,000 to 100,000 clones, around nine tenths appearing once. The material sequenced was peripheral blood, taken 28 days after the second AZD1222 dose. The receptors were gathered from an adult who received the AZD1222 COVID-19 vaccine.

This clone was found once. This rearrangement joins TRBV27 to TRBJ2-5, with 10 bases identical to TRBD1. This CDR3 comprises 17 residues. CDR1 and CDR2 from the germline V gene are MNHEY and SMNVEV (reference sequence). The V and J ends lost 4 bases and 5 bases, in that order; junction bases with no gene match: 13. DNA for the CDR3: TGTGCCAGCAGTTCCCGTCCCGGGACAGGGGCGTCGGAGACCCAGTACTTC. Encoded protein: CASSSRPGTGASETQYF.

The chain uses TRBV28 and TRBJ2-7; D not certain. Germline CDR1 is MDHEN and CDR2 is SYDVKM. V lost 5 bases to trimming and J lost 2 bases, with 7 bases between them. The CDR3 is 12 amino acids. CDR3 in amino acids: CASSSSTYEQYF. The CDR3 bases are TGTGCCAGCAGTAGTTCGACCTACGAGCAGTACTTC. Looking up the rest from reference TRBV28 and TRBJ2-7 gives the full variable domain: DVKVTQSSRYLVKRTGEKVFLECVQDMDHENMFWYRQDPGLGLRLIYFSYDVKMKEKGDIPEGYSVSREKKERFSLILESASTNQTSMYLCASSSSTYEQYFGPGTRLTVT.

This clone was detected only once. The V and J genes are TRBV9 and TRBJ2-3; D remains unclear. CDR1 and CDR2 from the germline V gene are SGDLS and YYNGEE. V was pared by 3 bases and J by 2 bases, with 16 bases between. The CDR3 is 16 residues long. DNA for the CDR3: TGTGCCAGCAGCGCTGGGTCCGCCGCGTTCACAGATACGCAGTATTTT. Protein product: CASSAGSAAFTDTQYF.

This clone was detected only a few times. This chain connects TRBV9 to TRBJ2-6, with no clear D. CDR3 length: 19 residues. V was shortened by 4 bases and J by 1 base, with 21 bases between the two germline ends. Germline loops: CDR1 SGDLS, CDR2 YYNGEE. CDR3 loop: CASSSTKDRPLSGANVLTF. The DNA of the CDR3 is TGTGCCAGCAGCTCTACCAAGGACCGTCCTTTATCTGGGGCCAACGTCCTGACTTTC. Using reference TRBV9 and TRBJ2-6 for the parts outside the CDR3, the full variable domain is DSGVTQTPKHLITATGQRVTLRCSPRSGDLSVYWYQQSLDQGLQFLIQYYNGEERAKGNILERFSAQQFPDLHSELNLSSLELGDSALYFCASSSTKDRPLSGANVLTFGAGSRLTVL.

J is TRBJ1-3 and V is TRBV3-1 (or the pseudogene TRBV3-2), with D unclear. Between the trimmed V and J ends, which lost 2 bases and 0 bases, there was a span of 8 bases. This CDR3 contains 15 residues. Germline V CDR1 and CDR2: LGHDT, YNNKEL (reference sequence). CDR3 sequence (DNA): TGTGCCAGCAGCCAATCAGGAGACTCTGGAAACACCATATATTTT. Amino acid sequence: CASSQSGDSGNTIYF.

The chain links TRBV5-4 to TRBJ2-2, with 8 bases matching TRBD1. V lost 2 bases and J lost 4; bases outside the gene matches: 1. Per the germline V gene, CDR1 is SGHNT and CDR2 is YYREEE (reference sequence). The CDR3 loop spans 14 amino acids. CDR3 sequence: CASSFDRGTGELFF. The CDR3 DNA is TGTGCCAGCAGCTTCGACAGGGGCACCGGGGAGCTGTTTTTT.

This clone was counted only a few times. The chain recombines TRBV5-1 with TRBJ1-2; 8 bases fit TRBD1. Germline lookup yields CDR1 SGHRS and CDR2 YFSETQ. V lost 0 bases and J lost 8; bases outside the gene matches: 12. This CDR3 spans 16 amino acids. The CDR3 protein is CASSLVPLTGEGGYTF. In DNA form, the CDR3 reads TGCGCCAGCAGCTTGGTCCCTTTGACAGGGGAGGGCGGCTACACCTTC.

CDR3 amino acids: CASSQEWTAYNSPLHF. The CDR3 nucleotides are TGTGCCAGCAGCCAAGAGTGGACAGCCTATAATTCACCCCTCCACTTT. The chain joins TRBV4-2 to TRBJ1-6; D might be TRBD1 (6 bases). The germline gives CDR1 LGHNA, CDR2 YNFKEQ. The V gene lost 0 bases and the J gene lost 2 bases, with 8 bases spanning the gap. The CDR3 covers 16 residues.

V usage is TRBV7-9 and J usage is TRBJ2-7; D could derive from TRBD1 or TRBD2 (5 bases each). The germline CDR1 and CDR2 sequences are SEHNR and FQNEAQ (reference sequence). V dropped 5 bases and J dropped 3 bases, with 11 bases sitting between them. The CDR3 is 13 amino acids. The CDR3: CASSPEGFYEQYF. The CDR3 nucleotides are TGTGCCAGCAGCCCAGAGGGGTTCTACGAGCAGTACTTC. Together with reference TRBV7-9 and TRBJ2-7, the CDR3 gives the full variable domain: DTGVSQNPRHKITKRGQNVTFRCDPISEHNRLYWYRQTLGQGPEFLTYFQNEAQLEKSRLLSDRFSAERPKGSFSTLEIQRTEQGDSAMYLCASSPEGFYEQYFGPGTRLTVT.

This clone was seen just once. The chain carries TRBV3-1 (or the pseudogene TRBV3-2) and TRBJ1-1, with D tentatively TRBD1 (5 bases). Per the germline V gene, CDR1 is LGHDT and CDR2 is YNNKEL (reference sequence). The CDR3 length is 15 residues. Trimming removed 3 bases at V and 1 base at J, with 12 bases between. The CDR3 DNA reads TGTGCCAGCAGCCATAGTCAGGGAAAGAACACTGAAGCTTTCTTT. Translating gives CASSHSQGKNTEAFF.

The genes are TRBV2 and TRBJ2-1; 7 bases match TRBD2. The CDR3 consists of 14 residues. Trimming removed 7 bases from V and 0 bases from J; junction bases left unmatched: 3. Germline V lookup: CDR1 SNHLY, CDR2 FYNNEI. The CDR3 nucleotides read TGTGCCAGCACGGGCGGGAGCTCCTACAATGAGCAGTTCTTC. It encodes CASTGGSSYNEQFF.

This clone was seen once. V gene TRBV6-5 combines with J gene TRBJ2-3; possible D gene TRBD1, 5 bases. Germline lookup yields CDR1 MNHEY and CDR2 SVGAGI. This CDR3 spans 16 amino acids. V lost 0 bases and J 4 bases, leaving 14 bases between the germline ends. CDR3 region: CASSYSSLAGPDTQYF. CDR3 sequence (DNA): TGTGCCAGCAGTTACTCGTCTTTAGCAGGGCCAGATACGCAGTATTTT.

The chain employs TRBV10-3 and TRBJ2-7; no definite D call. The CDR3 is made up of 14 amino acids. Trimming removed 4 bases from V and 0 bases from J, with 10 bases in between. Germline CDR1 ENHRY, CDR2 SYGVKD. The CDR3 DNA follows: TGTGCCATCAGTGGGTCCGACCACTCCTACGAGCAGTACTTC. Amino acids: CAISGSDHSYEQYF.

This clone was detected only once. The rearrangement joins TRBV10-3 to TRBJ1-5; 7 positions agree with TRBD1. Germline CDR1 and CDR2: ENHRY and SYGVKD. The trim removed 2 bases at V and 6 bases at J, leaving 7 bases unmatched. This CDR3 spans 15 amino acids. CDR3 nucleotide sequence: TGTGCCATCAGTGAGATTGACAGGGTAGGTCAGCCCCAGCATTTT. This sequence encodes CAISEIDRVGQPQHF.

V and J are TRBV6-2 or TRBV6-3 and TRBJ1-1, with D maybe TRBD1 (6 bases). Trimming removed 0 bases from V and 1 base from J, with 12 bases in between. The germline V gene encodes CDR1 MNHEY and CDR2 SVGEGT. The CDR3 runs to 16 residues. Here the CDR3 reads CASSYSNRAGNTEAFF. DNA of the CDR3: TGTGCCAGCAGTTACTCGAACAGGGCCGGGAACACTGAAGCTTTCTTT.

V is TRBV6-5 and J is TRBJ1-1; D not certain. Germline assignment: CDR1 MNHEY and CDR2 SVGAGI. This CDR3 contains 14 residues. The V end was cut by 2 bases, the J end by 6 bases, with 13 bases between. DNA for the CDR3: TGTGCCAGCAGTTACGAGGTAATGGGCCCTGAAGCTTTCTTT. Amino acids: CASSYEVMGPEAFF.

This clone occurred a few times. V usage is TRBV5-6 and J usage is TRBJ2-7, with D tentatively TRBD2 (6 bases). CDR1 is SGHDT, CDR2 YYEEEE, per germline. The CDR3 is 14 amino acids. With 4 bases removed from V and 7 bases from J, the gap between germline ends came to 18 bases. The CDR3 is CASSIAMGAGEQYF. CDR3 DNA sequence: TGTGCCAGCAGCATAGCAATGGGCGCGGGGGAGCAGTACTTC. Variable domain in full (rest from reference TRBV5-6 and TRBJ2-7): DAGVTQSPTHLIKTRGQQVTLRCSPKSGHDTVSWYQQALGQGPQFIFQYYEEEERQRGNFPDRFSGHQFPNYSSELNVNALLLGDSALYLCASSIAMGAGEQYFGPGTRLTVT.

The rearrangement joins TRBV19 to TRBJ1-2, with TRBD1 matching over 10 bases. Trimming removed 5 bases from V and 6 bases from J; junction bases left unmatched: 9. The CDR3 spans 15 residues. Germline assignment: CDR1 LNHDA and CDR2 SQIVND (reference sequence). In nucleotides, the CDR3 is TGTGCCAGTAGTCCACCAACAGGACAGGGGGATGGCTACACCTTC. This translates into CASSPPTGQGDGYTF.

This clone was detected once. This sequence joins TRBV6-5 and TRBJ1-5; possible D gene TRBD1, 6 bases. Trimming removed 8 bases at V and 3 bases at J, with 14 bases between. The CDR3 is made up of 14 amino acids. Germline V gene sequence: CDR1 MNHEY, CDR2 SVGAGI. Here the CDR3 reads CASGVGGYNQPQHF. The CDR3 DNA reads as TGTGCCAGCGGGGTAGGGGGGTACAATCAGCCCCAGCATTTT.

This rearrangement joins TRBV4-1 to TRBJ2-3; 11 nucleotides align to TRBD1. Germline trimming cut 6 bases from V and 1 base from J; bases unmatched to any gene: 3. Germline lookup yields CDR1 MGHRA and CDR2 YSYEKL. The CDR3 is 15 amino acids. The CDR3 region is CASRRTGGRTDTQYF. CDR3 bases: TGCGCCAGCAGGCGGACAGGGGGCCGCACAGATACGCAGTATTTT.

The chain recombines TRBV6-1 with TRBJ2-1; 11 bases align to TRBD2. CDR3 length equals 16 residues. Losses at the gene ends were 0 bases for V and 3 bases for J; bases not matched to a gene: 1. Looked up from germline, CDR1 is MNHNS and CDR2 is SASEGT. The CDR3 DNA follows: TGTGCCAGCAGTGAAGCCGGGACTAGCGGCTACAATGAGCAGTTCTTC. Its translation is CASSEAGTSGYNEQFF.

The chain couples TRBV30 to TRBJ1-3; D is possibly TRBD1 (5 bases). The CDR3 sequence is 14 residues long. The V gene lost 2 bases and the J gene lost 0 bases, with 8 bases spanning the gap. Germline V gene sequence: CDR1 GTSNPN, CDR2 SVGIG (reference sequence). The CDR3 is CAWSPTVSGNTIYF. In DNA, the CDR3 is TGTGCCTGGAGTCCGACAGTCTCTGGAAACACCATATATTTT.

The chain joins TRBV13 to TRBJ1-1, with a weak D call TRBD1 (6 bases). V was clipped by 5 bases and J by 3 bases, with 16 bases between them. The CDR3 has 15 residues. CDR1 is PRHDT, CDR2 FYEKMQ, per germline (reference sequence). CDR3 DNA: TGTGCCAGCAGCCTTCACAGGGTGGCGGACACTGAAGCTTTCTTT. This codes for CASSLHRVADTEAFF.

The chain has TRBV3-1 (or the pseudogene TRBV3-2) and TRBJ1-2, with D possibly being TRBD1 (6 bases). Per germline, CDR1 LGHDT and CDR2 YNNKEL (reference sequence). The CDR3 has 14 amino acids. The V gene lost 0 bases and the J gene lost 2 bases, with 7 bases spanning the gap. The DNA for the CDR3 is TGTGCCAGCAGCCAAGAGGGGGGCAACTATGGCTACACCTTC. It is translated as CASSQEGGNYGYTF.

The chain has TRBV19 and TRBJ2-3; 9 bases fit TRBD2. In germline, CDR1 is LNHDA, CDR2 SQIVND (reference sequence). This CDR3 has 16 amino acids. With V trimmed by 3 bases and J by 6 bases, 10 bases remained unmatched. The CDR3 sequence is CASSIGASGNLDTQYF. Written as DNA, the CDR3 is TGTGCCAGTAGTATTGGGGCTAGCGGGAACTTGGATACGCAGTATTTT.

The J gene is TRBJ2-1, the V gene TRBV19, with TRBD2 identical over 12 bases. The CDR3 is 15 residues long. The V segment lost 6 bases and the J segment 10 bases; nucleotides outside the gene matches: 10. Germline V gives CDR1 LNHDA, CDR2 SQIVND (reference sequence). The CDR3, as DNA: TGTGCCAGTAGCACTCAGACTAGCGGGAGTATAGAGCAGTTCTTC. It specifies CASSTQTSGSIEQFF.

Written as DNA, the CDR3 is TGTGCCAGCAGCTTGGCCTTCGACAGCCGCGGGGGCTACACCTTC. Amino acid sequence: CASSLAFDSRGGYTF. The chain has TRBV5-8 and TRBJ1-2; possibly TRBD1 for D (5 bases). This CDR3 has 15 amino acids. V lost 0 bases to trimming and J lost 8 bases, with 17 bases between them. Germline V gene sequence: CDR1 SGHTS, CDR2 YDEGEE.

This sequence joins TRBV12-3 or TRBV12-4 and TRBJ2-2; 8 bases match TRBD1. The CDR3 loop spans 13 amino acids. The J segment lost 6 bases and the V segment lost 11 bases, leaving 8 bases of the junction unmatched. CDR3: CAGQGAGPGELFF. CDR3 coding DNA: TGTGCCGGTCAGGGGGCAGGCCCCGGGGAGCTGTTTTTT.

This sequence joins TRBV29-1 and TRBJ2-7, with 7 positions matching TRBD1. Germline lookup yields CDR1 SQVTM and CDR2 ANQGSEA. The V segment lost 6 bases and the J segment 1 base; nucleotides outside the gene matches: 9. This CDR3 is built from 14 residues. In nucleotides, the CDR3 is TGCAGCGTAATAGGAACAGGGGTTTCCTACGAGCAGTACTTC. Translation gives CSVIGTGVSYEQYF.

The chain has TRBV3-1 (or the pseudogene TRBV3-2) and TRBJ1-1; 7 bases agree with TRBD1. The V gene end was trimmed by 4 bases and the J gene end by 2 bases; junction bases not matched to a gene: 10. Germline CDR1 LGHDT, CDR2 YNNKEL (reference sequence). The CDR3 spans 16 residues. CDR3 in DNA: TGTGCCAGCAGCCCCTCTTTGACAGGGCCCAACACTGAAGCTTTCTTT. It specifies CASSPSLTGPNTEAFF.